This T cell receptor (beta chain) was sequenced for a study of OX40 agonist ivuxolimab in advanced cancers. In the study overall: Patients received the agonistic anti-OX40 (CD134) antibody ivuxolimab. Study-wide results and caveats: CD4+ and CD8+ T cells in blood underwent clonal expansion by week 6 at 0.1 to 3.0 mg/kg. Some of the nonresponding patients also showed low levels of normalized T-cell clonal expansion.

Germline V gives CDR1 ENHRY, CDR2 SYGVKD. The CDR3 covers 13 residues. The germline V and J ends were trimmed by 5 bases and 5 bases, with 12 bases remaining between them. Of note for this clone: The antigen remains unidentified.

Clones were sequenced by immunoSEQ multiplex PCR, and TCRdb holds only the in-frame ones, with some missing. This table holds under 70,000 clones, 86% found once. The chain joins TRBV10-3 to TRBJ2-5; maybe TRBD2 (6 bases). This receptor was taken from an adult with an advanced solid tumor such as melanoma, head and neck, liver or kidney cancer. The sample consisted of CD4+ or CD8+ T cells sorted from blood, taken in a trial of the OX40 agonist ivuxolimab. CDR3 region: CAISRTIGETQYF. CDR3 bases: TGTGCCATCAGTCGGACTATCGGGGAGACCCAGTACTTC.